This T cell receptor (beta chain) came from a study of T cell responses to AZD1222 COVID-19 vaccine. Study background: Pooling was applied to second doses at about 4 or about 12 weeks. Whole-study results and caveats: Once two AZD1222 doses were given, Spike-specific TCR breadth and depth went up. Possibly, clonal diversity was underestimated; donors were largely white British and included more females.

As for this clone: Its cognate antigen is unknown.

The V and J ends lost 6 bases and 11 bases, in that order; junction bases with no gene match: 13. The CDR3 spans 14 residues. Germline V gene data show CDR1 as MNHEY and CDR2 as SVGAGI. The repertoire was sequenced with immunoSEQ multiplex PCR; TCRdb's copy has only in-frame clones and lacks some. The repertoire holds some 120,000 clones, with roughly 90% as singletons. The material was peripheral blood, obtained on day 0 of AZD1222 vaccination. The clonotype comes from an adult in good health. V and J are TRBV6-5 and TRBJ1-1, with 9 bases that match TRBD1. This CDR3 is CASRPGQGTASAFF. The CDR3 DNA sequence: TGTGCCAGCAGACCGGGACAGGGAACCGCCAGCGCTTTCTTT.